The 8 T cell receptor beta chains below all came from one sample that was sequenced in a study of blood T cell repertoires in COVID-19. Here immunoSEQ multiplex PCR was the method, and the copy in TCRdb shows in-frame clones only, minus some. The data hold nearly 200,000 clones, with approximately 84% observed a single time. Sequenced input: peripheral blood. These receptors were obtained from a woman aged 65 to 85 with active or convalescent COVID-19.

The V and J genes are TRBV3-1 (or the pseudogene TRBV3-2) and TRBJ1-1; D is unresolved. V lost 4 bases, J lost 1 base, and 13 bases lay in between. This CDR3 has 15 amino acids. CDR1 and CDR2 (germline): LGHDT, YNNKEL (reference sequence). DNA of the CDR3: TGTGCCAGCAGCCGCCGGGAAGAGGGGAACACTGAAGCTTTCTTT. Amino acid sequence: CASSRREEGNTEAFF.

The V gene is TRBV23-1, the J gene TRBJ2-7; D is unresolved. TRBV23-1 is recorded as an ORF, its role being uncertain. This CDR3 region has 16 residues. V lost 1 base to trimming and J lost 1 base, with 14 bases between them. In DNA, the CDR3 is TGCGCCAGCAGTCAATTGCTCTCGTGCACATCCTACGAGCAGTACTTC. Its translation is CASSQLLSCTSYEQYF.

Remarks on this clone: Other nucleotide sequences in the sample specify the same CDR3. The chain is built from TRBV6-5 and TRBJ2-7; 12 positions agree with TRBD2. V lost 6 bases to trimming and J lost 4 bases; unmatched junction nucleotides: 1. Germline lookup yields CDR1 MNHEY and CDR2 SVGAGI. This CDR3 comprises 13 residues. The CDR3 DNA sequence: TGTGCCAGCAGGACTAGCGGGAGTTACGAGCAGTACTTC. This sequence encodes CASRTSGSYEQYF.

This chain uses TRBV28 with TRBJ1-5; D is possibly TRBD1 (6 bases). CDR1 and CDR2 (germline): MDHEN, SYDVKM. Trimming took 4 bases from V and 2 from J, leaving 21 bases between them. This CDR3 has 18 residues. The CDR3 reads CASSSLWTDIRGNQPQHF. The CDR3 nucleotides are TGTGCCAGCAGTTCCCTCTGGACAGACATTCGGGGCAATCAGCCCCAGCATTTT.

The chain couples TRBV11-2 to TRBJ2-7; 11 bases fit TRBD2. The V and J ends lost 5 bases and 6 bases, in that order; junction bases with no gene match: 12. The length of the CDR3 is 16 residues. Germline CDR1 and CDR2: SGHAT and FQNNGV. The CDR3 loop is CASSPRALAGGSEQYF. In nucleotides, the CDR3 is TGTGCCAGCAGCCCTAGGGCCCTAGCGGGAGGTTCCGAGCAGTACTTC.

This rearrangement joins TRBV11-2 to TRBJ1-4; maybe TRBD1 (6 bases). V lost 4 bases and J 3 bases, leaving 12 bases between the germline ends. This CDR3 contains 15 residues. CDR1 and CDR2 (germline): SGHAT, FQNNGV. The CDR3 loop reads CASSSQGTANEKLFF. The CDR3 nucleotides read TGTGCCAGCAGCTCCCAGGGGACGGCTAATGAAAAACTGTTTTTT.

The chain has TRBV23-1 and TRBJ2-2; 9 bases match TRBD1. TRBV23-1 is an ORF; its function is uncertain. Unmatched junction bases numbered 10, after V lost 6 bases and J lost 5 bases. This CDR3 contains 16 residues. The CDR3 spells CASSPNRGRWTGELFF. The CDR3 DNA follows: TGCGCCAGCAGCCCAAACAGGGGGCGGTGGACCGGGGAGCTGTTTTTT.

The CDR3 DNA is TGTGCCAGCAGCCCTTTGCGGGGGCGAGGAACTGAAGCTTTCTTT. Translation: CASSPLRGRGTEAFF. V usage is TRBV3-1 (or the pseudogene TRBV3-2) and J usage is TRBJ1-1; D perhaps matches TRBD1 (6 bases). This CDR3 spans 15 amino acids. Trimming pared 4 bases from V and 5 bases from J, leaving 17 bases between. Germline CDR1 is LGHDT and CDR2 is YNNKEL (reference sequence).